The 17 T cell receptor beta chains in this list originate from one sample, sequenced in a study of cytomegalovirus exposure and HLA in healthy donors. Primers for the PCR totalled 60 Vbeta and 13 Jbeta. Here immunoSEQ multiplex PCR was the method, and the copy in TCRdb shows in-frame clones only, minus some. The sample includes about 130,000 clones, 55% to 75% of them seen just once. Source material: PBMCs. These receptors originate from a man under 40 in good health and CMV-seronegative.

The chain carries TRBV19 and TRBJ2-7, with TRBD1 matching 7 bases. The V gene's germline CDR1 is LNHDA and CDR2 SQIVND (reference sequence). The junction had 4 bases not matched to a gene; V was cut back by 4 bases and J by 4 bases. The CDR3 spans 13 residues. CDR3 sequence (DNA): TGTGCCAGTAGTAGTGGGACAGTATACGAGCAGTACTTC. It translates to CASSSGTVYEQYF.

As concerns this clone: A far bigger clonotype differs at one base, so this is likely a read error. This chain uses TRBV7-9 with TRBJ1-2, with D unclear. Germline loops: CDR1 SEHNR, CDR2 FQNEAQ (reference sequence). The CDR3 is 12 residues long. CDR3 coding DNA: TGTTCCAGCAGCTTAGCCGGGTATTACTACACCTTC. Translation gives CSSSLAGYYYTF.

The gene calls are TRBV5-1 and TRBJ1-2; possible D gene TRBD1, 6 bases. Germline V gene sequence: CDR1 SGHRS, CDR2 YFSETQ. The CDR3 extends over 13 amino acids. V was pared by 7 bases and J by 8 bases, with 18 bases between. Here the CDR3 DNA reads TGCGCCAGCTCACCCCGGGGGGCGCGGGGCTACACCTTC. Amino acid sequence: CASSPRGARGYTF.

The V gene is TRBV15, the J gene TRBJ2-1; D is possibly TRBD1 (6 bases). The CDR3 sequence is 17 residues long. Germline CDR1 reads LNHNV; CDR2 reads YYDKDF (reference sequence). Deletions cut 5 bases from V and 0 bases from J, with 17 bases between. The CDR3 loop is CATSWAGTGSSYNEQFF. In nucleotides, the CDR3 is TGTGCCACCAGCTGGGCGGGTACAGGGAGCTCCTACAATGAGCAGTTCTTC. The full variable domain, its missing parts supplied by reference TRBV15 and TRBJ2-1, is DAMVIQNPRYQVTQFGKPVTLSCSQTLNHNVMYWYQQKSSQAPKLLFHYYDKDFNNEADTPDNFQSRRPNTSFCFLDIRSPGLGDTAMYLCATSWAGTGSSYNEQFFGPGTRLTVL.

The J gene is TRBJ2-2, the V gene TRBV2; D unclear. The CDR3 spans 13 residues. Germline V CDR1 and CDR2: SNHLY, FYNNEI. V was cut by 6 bases and J by 6 bases, with 11 bases left in between. CDR3 loop: CASRRQPAGELFF. The CDR3 DNA is TGTGCCAGCAGGCGACAACCTGCCGGGGAGCTGTTTTTT.

Worth noting for this clone: Other DNA sequences within the sample encode an identical CDR3. The chain couples TRBV7-6 to TRBJ1-5; D is unclear. Looked up from germline, CDR1 is SGHVS and CDR2 is FNYEAQ. CDR3 length: 13 residues. The germline V and J ends were trimmed by 2 bases and 7 bases, with 9 bases remaining between them. DNA of the CDR3: TGTGCCAGCAGCTTAAGGAGAGGGCAGCCCCAGCATTTT. This gives the protein CASSLRRGQPQHF.

The J gene is TRBJ2-1, the V gene TRBV7-3; D might be TRBD2 (6 bases). CDR3 length: 13 residues. The V end was cut by 3 bases, the J end by 9 bases, with 12 bases between. CDR1 is SGHTA and CDR2 is FQGTGA in the germline V gene. The CDR3 is CASSFGGLGEQFF. For the CDR3, the DNA is TGTGCCAGCAGCTTCGGGGGATTGGGTGAGCAGTTCTTC.

The chain employs TRBV7-3 and TRBJ2-3; D remains ambiguous. This CDR3 comprises 14 residues. Looked up from germline, CDR1 is SGHTA and CDR2 is FQGTGA. Deletions cut 5 bases from V and 1 base from J, with 10 bases between. The CDR3 sequence: CASSPDKGTDTQYF. The DNA for the CDR3 is TGTGCCAGCAGCCCAGACAAGGGCACAGATACGCAGTATTTT.

The rearrangement joins TRBV29-1 to TRBJ1-5; TRBD1 matches at 9 bases. V shed 7 bases and J 6 bases; nucleotides not matched to a gene: 10. The germline V gene has CDR1 SQVTM and CDR2 ANQGSEA. This CDR3 has 14 residues. The CDR3 coding sequence is TGCAGCGCCCTACAGGGGGCGTACGGTCAGCCCCAGCATTTT. Its protein is CSALQGAYGQPQHF.

The gene calls are TRBV2 and TRBJ2-7, with D tentatively TRBD2 (6 bases). Germline V gene sequence: CDR1 SNHLY, CDR2 FYNNEI. This CDR3 spans 14 amino acids. V was clipped by 1 base and J by 6 bases, with 13 bases between them. The CDR3 is CASSEEGDGGEQYF. CDR3 nucleotides: TGTGCCAGCAGTGAAGAGGGAGACGGGGGCGAGCAGTACTTC.

J is TRBJ1-5 and V is TRBV28; D uncertain. Germline CDR1 reads MDHEN; CDR2 reads SYDVKM. Trimming took 2 bases from V and 4 from J, leaving 15 bases between them. This CDR3 contains 16 residues. As DNA, the CDR3 is TGTGCCAGCAGTTTAAGTTCATTCGACATAAATCAGCCCCAGCATTTT. Translated: CASSLSSFDINQPQHF.

This clone appeared a single time. The V gene is TRBV7-8, the J gene TRBJ1-3, with D tentatively TRBD1 (5 bases). Per germline, CDR1 SGHVS and CDR2 FQNEAQ. CDR3 length equals 13 residues. V was clipped by 5 bases and J by 4 bases, with 9 bases between them. The CDR3 is CASSPRQGNTIYF. DNA for the CDR3: TGTGCCAGCAGCCCCCGACAGGGAAACACCATATATTTT.

The J gene is TRBJ2-7, the V gene TRBV9; 10 nucleotides align to TRBD1. The germline V gene encodes CDR1 SGDLS and CDR2 YYNGEE. The CDR3 spans 18 residues. J gave up 3 bases and V 1 base, and 13 bases lay outside the gene matches. In DNA form, the CDR3 reads TGTGCCAGCAGCGTATATGGGACAGGGGACCCACCCCTCTACGAGCAGTACTTC. This sequence encodes CASSVYGTGDPPLYEQYF.

This sequence joins TRBV10-3 and TRBJ1-2; D is possibly TRBD1 (5 bases). The length of the CDR3 is 14 residues. CDR1 is ENHRY, CDR2 SYGVKD, per germline. The germline V and J ends were trimmed by 4 bases and 2 bases, with 11 bases remaining between them. CDR3 nucleotide sequence: TGTGCCATCAGTGCGACAGAGAAGAACTATGGCTACACCTTC. This codes for CAISATEKNYGYTF.

The chain carries TRBV30 and TRBJ2-7; D unclear. The germline V and J ends were trimmed by 4 bases and 6 bases, with 19 bases remaining between them. The CDR3 covers 14 residues. Germline V gene sequence: CDR1 GTSNPN, CDR2 SVGIG (reference sequence). CDR3 sequence reads: CAWTAEPSTGEQYF. The CDR3 nucleotides are TGTGCCTGGACCGCAGAACCCTCCACGGGCGAGCAGTACTTC. The full variable domain, with the rest looked up from reference TRBV30 and TRBJ2-7, is SQTIHQWPATLVQPVGSPLSLECTVEGTSNPNLYWYRQAAGRGLQLLFYSVGIGQISSEVPQNLSASRPQDRQFILSSKKLLLSDSGFYLCAWTAEPSTGEQYFGPGTRLTVT.

This rearrangement joins TRBV27 to TRBJ2-7; D may be TRBD1 (6 bases). The CDR3 is 16 residues long. CDR1 is MNHEY, CDR2 SMNVEV, per germline (reference sequence). The V gene lost 2 bases and the J gene lost 2 bases, with 16 bases spanning the gap. The CDR3 region is CASSLARGSPAYEQYF. The CDR3 DNA follows: TGTGCCAGCAGTTTAGCAAGGGGGTCCCCTGCCTACGAGCAGTACTTC.

V is TRBV28 and J is TRBJ1-3; D is unresolved. Trimming took 2 bases from V and 0 from J, leaving 11 bases between them. The CDR3 loop spans 16 amino acids. Per germline, CDR1 MDHEN and CDR2 SYDVKM. The CDR3 spells CASSLPYSYSGNTIYF. The CDR3 DNA sequence: TGTGCCAGCAGTTTACCGTACAGCTACTCTGGAAACACCATATATTTT.